This entry lists 17 T cell receptor beta chains sequenced from one sample in a study of molecular identifiers for immune sequencing clone quantification. TCRdb analysed the PCR reads with MiXCR anew, one entry per CDR3 protein. The sample has about 510,000 distinct CDR3 sequences; about a fifth are singletons. The specimen was naive CD8+ T cells from blood, with Jurkat cell RNA spiked in. Subset described: FACS-sorted CD8+CD4-CCR7+CD45RA+ naive T cells. These TCRs come from a human donor in good health. Some libraries in this study had Jurkat cell RNA spiked in.

The genes are TRBV12-3 or TRBV12-4 and TRBJ2-1, with a tentative D call TRBD2 (5 bases). The V end lost 6 bases, the J end lost 0 bases, and 6 bases lay between the germline ends. The CDR3 has 13 residues. The DNA for the CDR3 is TGTGCCAGCAGGGACTTCTCCTACAATGAGCAGTTCTTC. This gives the protein CASRDFSYNEQFF.

A note on this clonotype: This may be a read error: a much more frequent sequence differs by one nucleotide. This rearrangement joins TRBV2 to TRBJ2-1, with D possibly TRBD2 on 6 matching bases. CDR1 is SNHLY and CDR2 is FYNNEI in the germline V gene. CDR3 length: 15 amino acids. V lost 6 bases and J 8 bases, leaving 20 bases between the germline ends. CDR3 DNA: TGTGCCAGCAGCCTCCCGAGGGCTAGCGTGTATGAGCAGTTCTTC. Amino acid sequence: CASSLPRASVYEQFF.

Here the CDR3 reads CASSALIGTSHETQYF. The CDR3 nucleotides are TGTGCCAGCAGTGCGCTAATCGGGACGAGCCACGAGACCCAGTACTTC. J is TRBJ2-5 and V is TRBV6-6; D is possibly TRBD1 or TRBD2 (5 bases each). V was shortened by 5 bases and J by 5 bases, with 21 bases between the two germline ends. The CDR3 contains 16 residues. CDR1 and CDR2 from the germline V gene are MNHNY and SVGAGI (reference sequence).

This clonotype was counted ten times or more. The rearrangement links TRBV9 to TRBJ2-5; D gene ambiguous. Germline CDR1 SGDLS, CDR2 YYNGEE. There are 14 residues in the CDR3. V dropped 1 base and J dropped 5 bases, with 12 bases sitting between them. The CDR3 bases are TGTGCCAGCAGCGTATACGGCGGAGTGGAGACCCAGTACTTC. It yields the protein CASSVYGGVETQYF.

V and J are TRBV4-3 and TRBJ2-3; D possibly corresponds to TRBD1 (6 bases). Per the germline V gene, CDR1 is LGHNA and CDR2 is YSLEER. CDR3 size: 17 residues. V shed 2 bases and J shed 4 bases, with 19 bases lying between them. The CDR3 DNA is TGCGCCAGCAGCCAATCAAGGTCAGGGACACCGTCAGATACGCAGTATTTT. It encodes CASSQSRSGTPSDTQYF.

Concerning this clonotype itself: This clone may be a read error of a much larger clone one base away. J is TRBJ2-7 and V is TRBV20-1; a possible D gene is TRBD1 (6 bases). Germline V CDR1 and CDR2: DFQATT, SNEGSKA (reference sequence). Trimming cost V 5 bases and J 3 bases, with 17 bases left between them. This CDR3 spans 14 amino acids. The CDR3 reads CSAGVSQGVYEQYF. In nucleotides, the CDR3 is TGCAGTGCTGGAGTTTCACAGGGAGTCTACGAGCAGTACTTC.

This clonotype was found many times. The rearrangement uses TRBV30 and TRBJ1-1, with D unresolved. CDR3 length equals 13 residues. Germline CDR1 GTSNPN, CDR2 SVGIG (reference sequence). Trimming cost V 0 bases and J 3 bases, with 8 bases left between them. The CDR3 sequence: CAWSVGPHTEAFF. The CDR3 DNA reads as TGTGCCTGGAGTGTAGGGCCACACACTGAAGCTTTCTTT. The whole variable domain, remainder taken from reference TRBV30 and TRBJ1-1, is SQTIHQWPATLVQPVGSPLSLECTVEGTSNPNLYWYRQAAGRGLQLLFYSVGIGQISSEVPQNLSASRPQDRQFILSSKKLLLSDSGFYLCAWSVGPHTEAFFGQGTRLTVV.

On this clonotype: A much larger clone is a single base away; this may be a read error. The chain has TRBV20-1 and TRBJ1-1; the D gene is possibly TRBD1 (5 bases). Looked up from germline, CDR1 is DFQATT and CDR2 is SNEGSKA (reference sequence). The CDR3 extends over 16 amino acids. Here the CDR3 reads CSASPTRYPMGTEACF. CDR3 bases: TGCAGTGCTAGCCCGACGAGGTACCCGATGGGGACTGAAGCTTGCTTT.

The chain joins TRBV12-3 or TRBV12-4 to TRBJ2-7; D is uncertain. This CDR3 is built from 14 residues. V was shortened by 5 bases and J by 1 base, with 12 bases between the two germline ends. CDR3 bases: TGTGCCAGCAGTCCTAAGGGCGGATCCTACGAGCAGTACTTC. It yields the protein CASSPKGGSYEQYF.

This clonotype was recorded at least ten times. The chain carries TRBV6-5 and TRBJ2-7; 9 bases match TRBD2. With V trimmed by 7 bases and J by 7 bases, 11 bases remained unmatched. The CDR3 sequence is 14 residues long. Looked up from germline, CDR1 is MNHEY and CDR2 is SVGAGI. The DNA of the CDR3 is TGTGCCAGCACGCCGGGTAGCGGGAGTCGAGAGCAGTACTTC. It yields the protein CASTPGSGSREQYF.

This clonotype was found many times. The V gene is TRBV7-8, the J gene TRBJ2-3; TRBD1 matches 10 bases. Unmatched junction bases numbered 9, after V lost 2 bases and J lost 4 bases. This CDR3 spans 17 amino acids. CDR1 SGHVS and CDR2 FQNEAQ come from the germline V gene. CDR3: CASSLSGYGTGADTQYF. DNA of the CDR3: TGTGCCAGCAGCTTAAGTGGCTATGGGACAGGGGCAGATACGCAGTATTTT.

A note on this clonotype: At one end the junction does not follow the germline gene, possibly because of a read error. This chain joins TRBV14 and TRBJ1-6; D gene ambiguous. This CDR3 is built from 19 residues. CDR1 and CDR2 (germline): SGHDN, FVKESK. This CDR3 reads CASSQGWREAGLLNSPHHF. The CDR3 DNA is TGTGCCAGCAGCCAAGGATGGAGGGAGGCCGGCCTACTTAATTCACCCCACCACTTT.

This clonotype has ten or more counts. The chain is built from TRBV7-2 and TRBJ2-7; D is uncertain. The V end was cut by 1 base, the J end by 4 bases, with 8 bases between. CDR1 is SGHTA, CDR2 FQGNSA, per germline. The CDR3 has 13 residues. The CDR3 reads CASSLDAFYEQYF. CDR3 nucleotide sequence: TGTGCCAGCAGCTTAGATGCGTTTTACGAGCAGTACTTC. The entire variable domain, with the rest obtained from reference TRBV7-2 and TRBJ2-7, is as follows: GAGVSQSPSNKVTEKGKDVELRCDPISGHTALYWYRQSLGQGLEFLIYFQGNSAPDKSGLPSDRFSAERTGGSVSTLTIQRTQQEDSAVYLCASSLDAFYEQYFGPGTRLTVT.

This clonotype was seen many times. The CDR3 loop reads CASSLSPGQSNQPQHF. The DNA of the CDR3 is TGTGCCAGCTCCCTAAGCCCGGGGCAGTCGAATCAGCCCCAGCATTTT. The V and J genes are TRBV6-5 and TRBJ1-5; D possibly corresponds to TRBD1 (5 bases). From germline, CDR1 is MNHEY and CDR2 SVGAGI. V lost 8 bases to trimming and J lost 4 bases, with 21 bases between them. CDR3 length equals 16 residues.

This clonotype was counted many times. The chain joins TRBV6-5 to TRBJ2-3, with D uncertain. V lost 9 bases and J lost 1, with 20 bases in between. Germline V gene data show CDR1 as MNHEY and CDR2 as SVGAGI. This CDR3 is 16 amino acids long. The CDR3 spells CASHPLETWGTDTQYF. The CDR3, as DNA: TGTGCCAGTCACCCATTGGAGACTTGGGGCACAGATACGCAGTATTTT.

At least ten counts were recorded for this clonotype. The chain links TRBV19 to TRBJ1-6, with a tentative D call TRBD1 (5 bases). Trimming pared 3 bases from V and 3 bases from J, leaving 12 bases between. The CDR3 extends over 16 amino acids. Germline lookup yields CDR1 LNHDA and CDR2 SQIVND (reference sequence). The CDR3 DNA reads as TGTGCCAGTAGTATGACCGACAGATTCTATAATTCACCCCTCCACTTT. Amino acid sequence: CASSMTDRFYNSPLHF.

This clonotype was seen many times. CDR3 amino acids: CASSLARGASNQPQHF. The DNA of the CDR3 is TGTGCCAGCAGCTTGGCCAGGGGCGCAAGCAATCAGCCCCAGCATTTT. The rearrangement uses TRBV5-6 and TRBJ1-5, with a tentative D call TRBD1 (6 bases). V lost 0 bases and J 1 base, leaving 11 bases between the germline ends. Germline assignment: CDR1 SGHDT and CDR2 YYEEEE. The CDR3 consists of 16 residues.